Listed below are T cell receptor beta chains from one sample, sequenced in a study of cytomegalovirus exposure and HLA in healthy donors. The protocol was immunoSEQ multiplex PCR, while the TCRdb copy is restricted to in-frame clones and leaves out a portion. Here the sample spans 71,000 or so clones, roughly 93% being singletons. Sequenced: PBMCs. These receptors were taken from a woman aged 18-29 years in good health and CMV-seronegative. Both conserved end residues are part of each CDR3. A D gene is named only where the DNA matches it firmly. The size entry is marked missing in some rows and otherwise reads once, few, many or a size class.

V gene	clone size	D gene	J gene	CDR3 protein	CDR3 DNA
TRBV4-1	NA	NA	TRBJ2-7	CASSLRIRDSEQYF	TGCGCCAGCAGCCTCCGGATTCGAGACAGCGAGCAGTACTTC
TRBV19	NA	NA	TRBJ2-7	CASSRGLADEQYF	TGTGCCAGTAGTCGGGGGCTAGCGGACGAGCAGTACTTC
TRBV6-4	few	TRBD2	TRBJ2-3	CASSEAGGPTDTQYF	TGTGCCAGCAGTGAGGCGGGGGGCCCCACAGATACGCAGTATTTT
TRBV19	NA	NA	TRBJ1-2	CASSDPPSEVGYTF	TGTGCCAGTAGTGATCCCCCATCCGAGGTTGGCTACACCTTC
TRBV2	NA	NA	TRBJ2-3	CASPRTDSTDTQYF	TGTGCCAGCCCCAGGACAGATAGCACAGATACGCAGTATTTT
TRBV27	NA	TRBD1	TRBJ1-2	CASSLSLGQGAGGYTF	TGTGCCAGCAGTCTGAGTCTGGGACAGGGGGCGGGAGGCTACACCTTC
TRBV6-5	NA	TRBD1	TRBJ1-2	CASSLGQGISGYTF	TGTGCCAGCAGTCTGGGACAGGGGATTAGTGGCTACACCTTC
TRBV10-2	once	NA	TRBJ2-1	CATSRQYNEQFF	TGCGCCACTTCGAGACAGTACAATGAGCAGTTCTTC
TRBV6-5	NA	NA	TRBJ1-2	CATGEPNYGYTF	TGTGCCACAGGGGAACCAAACTATGGCTACACCTTC
TRBV7-2	NA	NA	TRBJ1-5	CASSLATGFQPQHF	TGTGCCAGCAGCTTAGCAACAGGGTTTCAGCCCCAGCATTTT
TRBV6-6	NA	NA	TRBJ2-1	CASSYGSSYNEQFF	TGTGCCAGCAGTTACGGGAGCTCCTACAATGAGCAGTTCTTC
TRBV11-2	NA	NA	TRBJ2-7	CASSVLDGSREQYF	TGTGCCAGCAGCGTACTTGACGGGTCTCGAGAGCAGTACTTC
TRBV27	NA	NA	TRBJ2-1	CASRPSRSSYNEQFF	TGTGCCAGCAGGCCTAGCAGGAGCTCCTACAATGAGCAGTTCTTC
TRBV7-8	NA	NA	TRBJ2-7	CASSDTAYEQYF	TGTGCCAGCAGCGATACTGCCTACGAGCAGTACTTC
TRBV2	NA	NA	TRBJ2-1	CASSENGASYNEQFF	TGTGCCAGCAGTGAAAATGGGGCCTCCTACAATGAGCAGTTCTTC
TRBV28	NA	NA	TRBJ1-2	CASRSQVFYGYTF	TGTGCCAGCAGGTCCCAGGTATTCTATGGCTACACCTTC
TRBV28	NA	TRBD2	TRBJ2-7	CASSSGTFISYEQYF	TGTGCCAGCAGTAGCGGGACCTTTATCTCCTACGAGCAGTACTTC
TRBV6-1	NA	NA	TRBJ1-2	CASSVYINPSNYGYTF	TGTGCCAGCAGTGTATACATAAACCCCTCTAACTATGGCTACACCTTC
TRBV28	once	NA	TRBJ2-2	CASSAGSNTGELFF	TGTGCCAGCAGCGCCGGGTCCAACACCGGGGAGCTGTTTTTT
TRBV6-4	NA	TRBD1	TRBJ2-3	CASSEVGQATDTQYF	TGTGCCAGCAGTGAGGTCGGACAGGCCACAGATACGCAGTATTTT
TRBV7-8	NA	TRBD2	TRBJ2-1	CASSFNAGDNEQFF	TGTGCCAGCAGCTTTAACGCGGGAGACAATGAGCAGTTCTTC
TRBV4-3	few	NA	TRBJ2-5	CASSQEFGQGETQYF	TGCGCCAGCAGCCAAGAATTCGGGCAGGGGGAGACCCAGTACTTC
TRBV19	NA	TRBD1	TRBJ1-5	CASSPRTGTSNQPQHF	TGTGCCAGTAGTCCGCGGACAGGGACGAGCAATCAGCCCCAGCATTTT
TRBV2	NA	NA	TRBJ2-3	CASSSRRVRDTQYF	TGTGCCAGCAGTTCGAGGAGGGTCAGGGATACGCAGTATTTT
TRBV6-1	NA	NA	TRBJ1-2	CASPFYGYTF	TGTGCCAGCCCTTTTTATGGCTACACCTTC
TRBV6-5	once	NA	TRBJ2-7	CASSYDRTLEQYF	TGTGCCAGCAGTTACGACAGAACCCTCGAGCAGTACTTC
TRBV27	NA	NA	TRBJ2-7	CASSLGRSYEQYF	TGTGCCAGCAGTTTGGGCAGATCCTACGAGCAGTACTTC
TRBV5-6	NA	TRBD2	TRBJ2-1	CASSFGIAGTYNEQFF	TGTGCCAGCAGCTTTGGAATAGCGGGAACCTACAATGAGCAGTTCTTC
TRBV28	NA	TRBD1	TRBJ1-5	CASSLSGGDQPQHF	TGTGCCAGCAGTTTATCAGGGGGCGATCAGCCCCAGCATTTT
TRBV9	NA	TRBD1	TRBJ1-4	CASSVDGTGASNEKLFF	TGTGCCAGCAGCGTAGACGGGACAGGGGCTTCTAATGAAAAACTGTTTTTT
TRBV6-6	NA	TRBD1	TRBJ2-3	CASSSDRVFGTDTQYF	TGTGCCAGCAGTTCGGACAGGGTGTTTGGTACAGATACGCAGTATTTT
TRBV7-9	NA	TRBD2	TRBJ2-1	CASSEHQREWALNEQFF	TGTGCCAGCAGCGAACACCAGCGGGAGTGGGCCCTGAATGAGCAGTTCTTC
TRBV15	NA	NA	TRBJ2-5	CATSRGGDGETQYF	TGTGCCACCAGCAGAGGCGGGGACGGAGAGACCCAGTACTTC
TRBV11-2	NA	TRBD1	TRBJ2-7	CASSPGQGSYEQYF	TGTGCCAGCAGCCCGGGACAGGGGTCCTACGAGCAGTACTTC
TRBV11-2	NA	TRBD2	TRBJ2-7	CASSSLAGAGEQYF	TGTGCCAGCAGCTCACTAGCGGGAGCGGGTGAGCAGTACTTC
TRBV11-2	NA	TRBD2	TRBJ2-7	CASSGLANEQYF	TGTGCCAGCAGTGGACTAGCGAACGAGCAGTACTTC
TRBV25-1	NA	NA	TRBJ1-6	CASSVTGSRSPLHF	TGTGCCAGCAGTGTTACAGGGTCTCGGTCACCCCTCCACTTT
TRBV9	NA	TRBD2	TRBJ2-1	CASSTGGRGYNEQFF	TGTGCCAGCAGCACGGGGGGGCGGGGTTACAATGAGCAGTTCTTC
TRBV19	NA	TRBD1	TRBJ1-5	CASTSDRVGQPQHF	TGTGCCAGTACCTCGGACAGGGTGGGCCAGCCCCAGCATTTT
TRBV11-2	NA	TRBD2	TRBJ2-1	CASSSQREGDEQFF	TGTGCCAGCAGCTCCCAGCGGGAGGGCGATGAGCAGTTCTTC
TRBV4-1	NA	NA	TRBJ1-1	CASSQDVLNTEAFF	TGCGCCAGCAGCCAAGACGTCTTGAACACTGAAGCTTTCTTT
TRBV14	NA	TRBD2	TRBJ2-1	CASSPRTSGSPSYNEQFF	TGTGCCAGCAGCCCTCGGACTAGCGGGAGCCCTTCCTACAATGAGCAGTTCTTC
TRBV4-2	NA	NA	TRBJ2-7	CASSRGSYEQYF	TGTGCCAGCAGCCGCGGCTCCTACGAGCAGTACTTC
TRBV6-1	NA	NA	TRBJ2-7	CASSLGGYEQYF	TGTGCCAGCAGTTTAGGGGGCTACGAGCAGTACTTC
TRBV5-4	NA	TRBD1	TRBJ1-2	CASSSSNYYTGQGIYYGYTF	TGTGCCAGCAGTTCCTCCAACTACTATACGGGACAGGGGATCTACTATGGCTACACCTTC
TRBV7-9	NA	TRBD2	TRBJ2-1	CASSLSDRLAGEQFF	TGTGCCAGCAGCTTATCGGATAGACTAGCGGGTGAGCAGTTCTTC
TRBV5-1	NA	TRBD1	TRBJ1-1	CASSFSGRNRGGTEAFF	TGCGCCAGCAGCTTCTCTGGACGTAACAGGGGCGGAACTGAAGCTTTCTTT
TRBV28	NA	NA	TRBJ1-5	CASSSYSPKPQHF	TGTGCCAGCAGTTCGTACAGCCCGAAGCCCCAGCATTTT
TRBV2	NA	TRBD2	TRBJ2-7	CASGREAYEQYF	TGTGCCAGCGGACGGGAGGCCTACGAGCAGTACTTC
TRBV7-2	NA	TRBD1	TRBJ2-3	CASSLRKTGATSTDTQYF	TGTGCCAGCAGCTTAAGGAAGACAGGGGCGACTAGCACAGATACGCAGTATTTT
TRBV9	NA	NA	TRBJ2-1	CASSPSGRRQANNEQFF	TGTGCCAGCAGCCCCTCGGGACGGAGACAGGCCAACAATGAGCAGTTCTTC